Given below is one T cell receptor (beta chain) in context. This clonotype was detected ten times or more. The clone's antigen remains unknown. Base-call qualities are not available, and no considerably larger clone is one nucleotide away. These data originate in a study of identical twins (dated by TCRdb to the mid-2010s). Concerning the study at large: To test whether fetal clonotypes persist, the study used deep sequencing on TCR alpha and beta repertoires from monozygotic twins, unrelated adults of various ages, and cord blood. To rule out contamination, the twin experiments were replicated at different times with different library preparation protocols. The full study reports these points: Abundant cord blood beta clonotypes carried fewer insertions; young adult naive repertoires showed a weaker similar trend, while memory repertoires showed none. Compared with coincidental sharing between unrelated individuals, out-of-frame TCR alpha sequences shared between twins showed an excess of sequences with low generation probability. In monozygotic twins, recombination models systematically underestimated out-of-frame TCR alpha sharing, but the models matched the sharing seen between unrelated individuals. Excess twin sharing in beta out-of-frame sequences was weaker because fewer shared sequences lowered the signal-to-noise ratio. Because the same donors could not be followed over many years, the conclusions relied on cross-sectional statistical analysis. Invariant T cells such as MAIT and iNKT could partly confound zero-insertion analyses, although diverse VJ usage argued against such confounding for most clonotypes.

V is shortened by 6 bases, J by 8 bases, and the region joining them spans 16 bases. CDR1 and CDR2, looked up from the germline V gene, are MRHNA and SNTAGT. Measured from the cysteine to the phenylalanine, the CDR3 is 14 residues long. The only DNA kept is the CDR3, 42 bases in frame from the first base. Library prep was done by 5' RACE. This sample was sequenced with an Illumina HiSeq 2000. Template switching introduced a universal primer binding site; the final cDNA contained a unique molecular identifier, enabling accurate counting of TCR cDNA molecules. Specific primers in the conserved constant-segment region were used to synthesize first-strand cDNA for the TCR alpha and beta chains. To control for contamination, every cDNA library was double barcoded, receiving both a SMART-Mk sample barcode and Illumina barcodes. Two successive PCR steps introduced TruSeq adapter sequences along with Illumina sample barcodes. TCR alpha and beta cDNA libraries were sequenced on the Illumina HiSeq platform with custom primers. Turning to the authors' computational methods: Unique molecular identifiers were extracted from raw reads with MiGEC, and CDR3 positions were determined with MiXCR. For each individual, recombination models were inferred using an EM algorithm with the repgenHMM and IGoR tools. The tcR package in R was used for shared clonotype analysis, with sharing normalized by the product of cloneset sizes. To study raw recombination without the effects of thymic and clonal selection, out-of-frame nonproductive sequences were analyzed. The raw public reads went through TCRdb reprocessing: fastp at Q25, MiXCR clone calling, in-frame beta chains kept. Each CDR3 protein gets just one entry, which takes the most common genes and DNA from the rows behind it. TCRdb, not the original authors, processed these V and J calls. The sample table shows about 690,000 distinct CDR3 sequences, and roughly 6% are seen once. The top ten clones comprise approximately 1.6% of the sample.

Every donor was a healthy Caucasian. Three unrelated non-twin adults were also sequenced: a male aged 18 to 30, a male aged 50 to 60 and a female aged 50 to 60. Miltenyi CD45RO+ enrichment and human naive T-cell isolation kits were used to isolate memory (CD45RO+) and naive T cells from PBMC. Source material: naive T cells sorted from blood. What the cell subset or site label conveys for this sample: cells isolated with a human naive T-cell isolation kit. The receptor comes from a man between 18 and 35 years old in good health. The chain employs TRBV6-4 and TRBJ2-2; TRBD1 is a weak D gene call, 6 bases matching. The encoded CDR3 is CASRRTAGSGELFF. The nucleotide sequence reads as follows: TGTGCCAGCAGGAGGACAGCCGGGTCAGGGGAGCTGTTTTTT.